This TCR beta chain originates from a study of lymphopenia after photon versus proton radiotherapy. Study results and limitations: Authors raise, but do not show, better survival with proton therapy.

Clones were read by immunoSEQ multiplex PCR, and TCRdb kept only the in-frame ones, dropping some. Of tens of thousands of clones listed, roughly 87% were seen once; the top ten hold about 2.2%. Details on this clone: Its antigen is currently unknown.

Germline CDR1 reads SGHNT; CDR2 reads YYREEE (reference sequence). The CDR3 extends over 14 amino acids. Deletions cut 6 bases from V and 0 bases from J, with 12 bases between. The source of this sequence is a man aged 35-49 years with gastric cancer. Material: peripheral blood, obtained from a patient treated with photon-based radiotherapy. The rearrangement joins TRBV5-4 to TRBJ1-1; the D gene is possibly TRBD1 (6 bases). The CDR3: CASTPDRLNTEAFF. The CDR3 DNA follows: TGTGCCAGCACCCCGGACAGACTGAACACTGAAGCTTTCTTT.